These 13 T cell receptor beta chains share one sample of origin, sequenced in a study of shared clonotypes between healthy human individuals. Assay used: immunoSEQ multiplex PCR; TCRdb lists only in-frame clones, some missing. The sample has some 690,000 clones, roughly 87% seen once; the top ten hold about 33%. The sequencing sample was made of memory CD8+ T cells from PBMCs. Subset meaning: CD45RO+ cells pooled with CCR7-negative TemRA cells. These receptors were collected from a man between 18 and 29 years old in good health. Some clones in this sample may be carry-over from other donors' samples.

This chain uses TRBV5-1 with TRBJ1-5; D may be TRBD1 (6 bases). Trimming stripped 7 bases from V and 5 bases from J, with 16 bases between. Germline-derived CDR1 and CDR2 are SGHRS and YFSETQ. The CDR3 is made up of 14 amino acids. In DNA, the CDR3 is TGCGCCAGCTCTGAATGGGGGGCGCATCAGCCCCAGCATTTT. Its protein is CASSEWGAHQPQHF.

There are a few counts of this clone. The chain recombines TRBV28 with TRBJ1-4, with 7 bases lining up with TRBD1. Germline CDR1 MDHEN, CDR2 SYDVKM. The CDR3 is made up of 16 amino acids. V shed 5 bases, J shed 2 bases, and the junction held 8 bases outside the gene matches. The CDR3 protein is CASSETGRKTNEKLFF. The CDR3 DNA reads TGTGCCAGCAGTGAGACAGGGAGAAAGACTAATGAAAAACTGTTTTTT.

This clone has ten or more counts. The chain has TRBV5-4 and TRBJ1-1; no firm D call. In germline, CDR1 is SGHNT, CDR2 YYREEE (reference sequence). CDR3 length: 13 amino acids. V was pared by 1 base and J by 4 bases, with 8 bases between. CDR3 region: CASSLRAVTEAFF. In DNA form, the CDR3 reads TGTGCCAGCAGCTTGCGAGCTGTCACTGAAGCTTTCTTT.

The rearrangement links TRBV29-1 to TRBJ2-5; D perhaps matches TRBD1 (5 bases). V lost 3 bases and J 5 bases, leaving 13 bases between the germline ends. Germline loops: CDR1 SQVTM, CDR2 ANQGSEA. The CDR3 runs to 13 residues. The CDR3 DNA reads TGCAGCGTTGAGTGGGGCTTCGGGGAGACCCAGTACTTC. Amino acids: CSVEWGFGETQYF.

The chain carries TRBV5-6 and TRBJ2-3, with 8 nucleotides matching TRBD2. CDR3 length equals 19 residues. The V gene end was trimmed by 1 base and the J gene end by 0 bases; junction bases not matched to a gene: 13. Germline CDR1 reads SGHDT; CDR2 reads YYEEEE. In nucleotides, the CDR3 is TGTGCCAGCAGCTTGTTATTTTTGGGACTAGAAACTAGCACAGATACGCAGTATTTT. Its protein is CASSLLFLGLETSTDTQYF.

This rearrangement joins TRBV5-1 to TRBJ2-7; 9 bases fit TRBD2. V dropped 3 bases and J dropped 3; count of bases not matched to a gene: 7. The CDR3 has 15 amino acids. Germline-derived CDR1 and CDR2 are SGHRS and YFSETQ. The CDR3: CASSYLAGTFYEQYF. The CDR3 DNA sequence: TGCGCCAGCAGCTACCTAGCGGGAACCTTCTACGAGCAGTACTTC.

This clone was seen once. The CDR3 bases are TGTGCCAGCAGCGTGGGACAGGGTTATCTGGAGACCCAGTACTTC. It codes for CASSVGQGYLETQYF. The chain is built from TRBV9 and TRBJ2-5; 9 bases are a match to TRBD1. CDR1 is SGDLS, CDR2 YYNGEE, per germline. The CDR3 contains 15 residues. V shed 2 bases and J 5 bases; nucleotides not matched to a gene: 7.

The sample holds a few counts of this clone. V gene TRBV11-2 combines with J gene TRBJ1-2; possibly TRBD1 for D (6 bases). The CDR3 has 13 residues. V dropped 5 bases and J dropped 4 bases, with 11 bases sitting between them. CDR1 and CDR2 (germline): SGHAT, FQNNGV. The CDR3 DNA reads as TGTGCCAGCAGCCAACAGGGAAGCTATGGCTACACCTTC. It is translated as CASSQQGSYGYTF.

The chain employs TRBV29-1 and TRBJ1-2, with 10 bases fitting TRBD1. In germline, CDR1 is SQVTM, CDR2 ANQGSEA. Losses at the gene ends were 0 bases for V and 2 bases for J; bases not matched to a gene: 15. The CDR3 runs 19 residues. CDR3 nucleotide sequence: TGCAGCGTTGAAGATCTTGTGCAGGGACAGGGGCCGTTGAACTATGGCTACACCTTC. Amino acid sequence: CSVEDLVQGQGPLNYGYTF.

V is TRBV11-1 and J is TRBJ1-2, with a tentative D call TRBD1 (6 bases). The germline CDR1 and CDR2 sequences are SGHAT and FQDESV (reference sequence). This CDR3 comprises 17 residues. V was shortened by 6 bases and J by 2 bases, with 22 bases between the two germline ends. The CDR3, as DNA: TGTGCCAGCAGTCGAACAGAGGGGGGACTCCTAAACTATGGCTACACCTTC. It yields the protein CASSRTEGGLLNYGYTF.

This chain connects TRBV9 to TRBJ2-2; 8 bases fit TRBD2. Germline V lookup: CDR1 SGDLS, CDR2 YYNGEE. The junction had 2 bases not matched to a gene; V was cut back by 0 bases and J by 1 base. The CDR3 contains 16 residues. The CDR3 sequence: CASSVGGRLNTGELFF. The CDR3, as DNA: TGTGCCAGCAGCGTAGGCGGGAGGCTGAACACCGGGGAGCTGTTTTTT.

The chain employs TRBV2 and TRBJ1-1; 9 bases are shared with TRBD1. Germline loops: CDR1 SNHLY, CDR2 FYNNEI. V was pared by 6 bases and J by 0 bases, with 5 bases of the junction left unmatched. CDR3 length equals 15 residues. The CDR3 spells CASREDRGLNTEAFF. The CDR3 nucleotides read TGTGCCAGCAGAGAGGACAGGGGATTGAACACTGAAGCTTTCTTT.

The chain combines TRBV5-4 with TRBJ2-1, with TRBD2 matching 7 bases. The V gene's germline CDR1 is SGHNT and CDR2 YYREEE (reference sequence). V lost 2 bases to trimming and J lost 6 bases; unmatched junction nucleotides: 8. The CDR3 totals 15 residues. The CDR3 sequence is CASSFLEERGNEQFF. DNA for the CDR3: TGTGCCAGCAGCTTTCTAGAGGAGCGGGGCAATGAGCAGTTCTTC.